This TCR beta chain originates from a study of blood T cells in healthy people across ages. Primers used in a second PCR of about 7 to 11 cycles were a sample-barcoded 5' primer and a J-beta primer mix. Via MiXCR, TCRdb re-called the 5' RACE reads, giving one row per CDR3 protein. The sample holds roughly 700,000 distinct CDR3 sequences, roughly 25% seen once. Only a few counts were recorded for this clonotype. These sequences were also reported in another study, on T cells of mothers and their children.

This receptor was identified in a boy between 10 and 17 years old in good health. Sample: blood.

The CDR3 DNA is TGTGCCAGCAGTGAGGGGACAGTCTACCAAGAGACCCAGTACTTC. Protein product: CASSEGTVYQETQYF. V gene TRBV2 combines with J gene TRBJ2-5, with 7 bases lining up with TRBD1. The germline CDR1 and CDR2 sequences are SNHLY and FYNNEI. There are 15 residues in the CDR3. The trim removed 3 bases at V and 0 bases at J, leaving 4 bases unmatched.